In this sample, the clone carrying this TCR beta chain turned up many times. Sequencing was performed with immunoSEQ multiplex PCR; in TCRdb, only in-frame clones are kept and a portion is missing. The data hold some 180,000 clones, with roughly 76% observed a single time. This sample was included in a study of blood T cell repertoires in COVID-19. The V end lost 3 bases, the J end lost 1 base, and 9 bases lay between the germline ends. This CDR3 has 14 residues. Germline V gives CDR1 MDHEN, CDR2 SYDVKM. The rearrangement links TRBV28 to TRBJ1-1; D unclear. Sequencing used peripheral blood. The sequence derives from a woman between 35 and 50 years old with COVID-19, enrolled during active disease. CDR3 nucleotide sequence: TGTGCCAGCAGTTTCGGGGAGGGGAACACTGAAGCTTTCTTT. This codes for CASSFGEGNTEAFF.